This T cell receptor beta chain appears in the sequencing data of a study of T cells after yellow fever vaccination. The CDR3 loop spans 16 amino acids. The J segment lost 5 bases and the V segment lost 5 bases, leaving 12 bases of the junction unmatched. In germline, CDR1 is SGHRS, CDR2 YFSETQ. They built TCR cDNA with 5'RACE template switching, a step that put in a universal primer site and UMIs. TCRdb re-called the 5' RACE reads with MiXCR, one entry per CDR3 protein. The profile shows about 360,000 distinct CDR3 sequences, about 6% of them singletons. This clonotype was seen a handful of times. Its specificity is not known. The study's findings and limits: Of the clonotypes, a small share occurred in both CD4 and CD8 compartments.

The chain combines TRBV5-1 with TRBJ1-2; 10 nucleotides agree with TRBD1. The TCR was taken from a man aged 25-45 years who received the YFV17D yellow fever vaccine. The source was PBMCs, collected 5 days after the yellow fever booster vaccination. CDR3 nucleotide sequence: TGCGCCAGCAGAGAGTCCCGGGACAGGGGTTTATATGGCTACACCTTC. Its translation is CASRESRDRGLYGYTF.